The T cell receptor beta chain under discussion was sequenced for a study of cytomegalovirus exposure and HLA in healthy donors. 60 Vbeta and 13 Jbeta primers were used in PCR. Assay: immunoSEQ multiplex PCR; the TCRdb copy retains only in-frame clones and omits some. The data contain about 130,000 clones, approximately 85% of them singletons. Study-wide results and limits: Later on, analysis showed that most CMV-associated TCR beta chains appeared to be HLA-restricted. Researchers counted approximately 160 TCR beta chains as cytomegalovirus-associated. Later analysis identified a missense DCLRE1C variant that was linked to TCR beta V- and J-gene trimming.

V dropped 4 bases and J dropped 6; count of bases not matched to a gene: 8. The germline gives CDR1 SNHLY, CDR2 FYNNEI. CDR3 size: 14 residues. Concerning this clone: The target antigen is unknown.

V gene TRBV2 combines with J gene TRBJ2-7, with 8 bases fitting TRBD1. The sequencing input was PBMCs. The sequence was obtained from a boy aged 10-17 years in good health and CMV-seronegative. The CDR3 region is CASSGQDRVSEQYF. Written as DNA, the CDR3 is TGTGCCAGCAGTGGTCAGGACAGGGTGTCCGAGCAGTACTTC. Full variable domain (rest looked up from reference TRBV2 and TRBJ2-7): EPEVTQTPSHQVTQMGQEVILRCVPISNHLYFYWYRQILGQKVEFLVSFYNNEISEKSEIFDDQFSVERPDGSNFTLKIRSTKLEDSAMYFCASSGQDRVSEQYFGPGTRLTVT.